This T cell receptor (beta chain) is from a study of shared clonotypes between healthy human individuals. Comment on this clone: The same CDR3 can be traced to other DNA sequences in this sample.

The germline V and J ends were trimmed by 0 bases and 0 bases, with 4 bases remaining between them. CDR1 and CDR2 from the germline V gene are SGHRS and YFSETQ. This CDR3 contains 14 residues. The protocol was immunoSEQ multiplex PCR, while the TCRdb copy is restricted to in-frame clones and leaves out a portion. The data contain a few million clones, roughly 92% of them seen just once; the ten biggest clones take up around 0.4%. Sequencing used naive CD4+ T cells from PBMCs. This sample's subset: CD45RA+ positively selected. V gene TRBV5-1 combines with J gene TRBJ2-1; no clear D. The receptor was isolated from a man younger than 35 in good health. Some clones in this sample may be carry-over from other donors' samples. The DNA for the CDR3 is TGCGCCAGCAGCTTGGGTTCCTCCTACAATGAGCAGTTCTTC. As protein: CASSLGSSYNEQFF.